This is a list of T cell receptor beta chains from one sample in a study of blood T cell repertoires in COVID-19. Profiling relied on immunoSEQ multiplex PCR, and the TCRdb table lists in-frame clones only, not all of them. The sample yields 130,000 to 150,000 clones, over 70% seen once. The source material was peripheral blood. Source of these receptors: a woman in her forties or fifties with acute or convalescent COVID-19. Both conserved end residues are part of each CDR3. D genes are given only for firm matches.

>TRBV9|TRBD1|TRBJ1-4
CASSPGTANEKLFF
>TRBV5-4|TRBD1|TRBJ1-3
CASSPGTGGILSGNTIYF
>TRBV27|TRBD1|TRBJ1-2
CASSSPGQGIGYTF
>TRBV7-9|TRBD2|TRBJ2-1
CASSLAGPTYNEQFF
>TRBV19|NA|TRBJ1-2
CASDWGGRNGYTF
>TRBV11-2|NA|TRBJ1-2
CASSLVQANYGYTF
>TRBV28|TRBD1|TRBJ1-1
CASEIGPGGTEAFF
>TRBV5-1|TRBD1|TRBJ2-7
CASSLAMGQIYEQYF
>TRBV11-1|NA|TRBJ2-7
CASSPRGYEQYF
>TRBV5-1|NA|TRBJ1-3
CASSLDGISGNTIYF
>TRBV18|TRBD2|TRBJ2-3
CASSPLTSGGATSTDTQYF
>TRBV6-5|TRBD2|TRBJ2-3
CASSSRGGDDTDTQYF
>TRBV9|NA|TRBJ2-7
CASSVGWGLGSYEQYF
>TRBV14|NA|TRBJ1-1
CASSQARLPNTEAFF
>TRBV5-1|NA|TRBJ2-1
CASSPGTPTRYNEQFF
>TRBV3-1/TRBV3-2|NA|TRBJ1-1
CASSPGAGTEAFF
>TRBV2|NA|TRBJ2-2
CASNLLSAGGELFF
>TRBV18|NA|TRBJ2-1
CASSPSGQANNEQFF
>TRBV7-2|NA|TRBJ1-2
CASSLLQARYGYTF
>TRBV5-4|NA|TRBJ1-2
CASSPRSEVGYTF
>TRBV27|NA|TRBJ1-1
CASSFSDTHTEAFF
>TRBV18|TRBD2|TRBJ2-3
CASSPRLAGGPGTDTQYF
>TRBV6-5|NA|TRBJ1-5
CAGREGINQPQHF
>TRBV7-9|NA|TRBJ1-4
CASSSWQAGSSWEKLFF
>TRBV7-9|NA|TRBJ1-1
CASMGYMNTEAFF
>TRBV30|TRBD1|TRBJ1-1
CAWMARDRYTEAFF
>TRBV11-3|TRBD2|TRBJ2-1
CASGPSGGPYNEQFF
>TRBV6-6|TRBD1|TRBJ2-2
CASSPGDRVYTGELFF
>TRBV5-4|TRBD2|TRBJ2-3
CASSPSGGARADTQYF
>TRBV18|NA|TRBJ2-6
CASSPPTGTGANVLTF
>TRBV6-6|NA|TRBJ1-1
CASSWRVGGNTEAFF
>TRBV27|NA|TRBJ1-2
CASSLQGYGYTF
>TRBV4-1|TRBD1|TRBJ2-5
CASSQAADRVRETQYF
>TRBV4-1|NA|TRBJ1-2
CASSQEGVGYGYGYTF
>TRBV4-1|NA|TRBJ1-6
CASSQISVSPLHF
>TRBV4-2|NA|TRBJ1-5
CASSQEAGQRNQPQHF
>TRBV18|TRBD1|TRBJ1-5
CATRGGDYPQHF
>TRBV11-3|TRBD1|TRBJ2-5
CASSLAGTGRETQYF